What follows are 15 T cell receptor beta chains derived from one specimen sequenced in a study of T cells in Graves' hyperthyroidism and ophthalmopathy. RNA transcripts provided the source from which TCR beta CDR3 regions were amplified. HTBI primers were used for first-round RT-PCR of the TCR CDR3. MiXCR was run by TCRdb on the multiplex PCR reads, yielding one entry per CDR3 protein. Of a few hundred thousand distinct CDR3 sequences listed, about 13% are singletons. Sequencing used blood. These TCRs come from a woman between 35 and 50 years old with Graves' ophthalmopathy.

This clonotype appeared many times. The chain carries TRBV6-5 and TRBJ2-2; D remains ambiguous. Germline V CDR1 and CDR2: MNHEY, SVGAGI. With 2 bases removed from V and 3 bases from J, the gap between germline ends came to 19 bases. The CDR3 length is 18 residues. CDR3 in amino acids: CASSYEALVGGHTGELFF. CDR3 coding DNA: TGTGCCAGCAGTTACGAGGCGCTCGTCGGCGGCCACACCGGGGAGCTGTTTTTT.

This clonotype was counted ten times or more. This chain joins TRBV5-6 and TRBJ2-1; 12 bases map to TRBD2. The germline V gene encodes CDR1 SGHDT and CDR2 YYEEEE. The CDR3 has 16 residues. Trimming removed 2 bases from V and 4 bases from J; junction bases left unmatched: 4. The CDR3 DNA reads TGTGCCAGCAGCTTCGGACTAGCGGGGTTTTACAATGAGCAGTTCTTC. This sequence encodes CASSFGLAGFYNEQFF.

This clonotype has only a few counts. The rearrangement uses TRBV15 and TRBJ1-5; D unclear. The germline CDR1 and CDR2 sequences are LNHNV and YYDKDF (reference sequence). This CDR3 spans 13 amino acids. V gave up 8 bases and J gave up 0 bases, with 8 bases separating them. In DNA form, the CDR3 reads TGTGCCACCGGGCGGGTTAGCAATCAGCCCCAGCATTTT. It translates to CATGRVSNQPQHF.

This clonotype came up a few times. The V gene is TRBV5-1, the J gene TRBJ1-5; the D is unclear. From germline, CDR1 is SGHRS and CDR2 YFSETQ. This CDR3 contains 13 residues. Trimming removed 5 bases from V and 9 bases from J, with 15 bases in between. Written as DNA, the CDR3 is TGCGCCAGCAGAGTGGACTGGGAGGCGCCCCAGCATTTT. It is translated as CASRVDWEAPQHF.

Many counts were recorded for this clonotype. The chain couples TRBV29-1 to TRBJ1-5; D gene uncertain. V was pared by 4 bases and J by 0 bases, with 10 bases between. This CDR3 contains 14 residues. The germline V gene encodes CDR1 SQVTM and CDR2 ANQGSEA. The CDR3, as DNA: TGCAGCGTTGGTACATTAGATAGCAATCAGCCCCAGCATTTT. It is translated as CSVGTLDSNQPQHF.

This clonotype was counted many times. The CDR3 DNA follows: TGTGCCAGCACCAGTAGCGGGGGATTTTACTACGAGCAGTACTTC. As protein: CASTSSGGFYYEQYF. The chain links TRBV6-2 or TRBV6-3 to TRBJ2-7; 9 bases match TRBD2. CDR3 size: 15 residues. Germline V gene lookup returns CDR1 MNHEY and CDR2 SVGEGT. Trimming at V came to 7 bases and at J to 3 bases, leaving 10 bases not matched to a gene.

This clonotype was found many times. The V call is TRBV11-2, the J call TRBJ1-4; D is undetermined. Trimming left V 1 base short and J 5 bases short, with 11 bases between. From germline, CDR1 is SGHAT and CDR2 FQNNGV. CDR3 length equals 15 residues. As DNA, the CDR3 is TGTGCCAGCAGCTTAGGTTGGCGTACAAATGAAAAACTGTTTTTT. It codes for CASSLGWRTNEKLFF.

This clonotype was seen repeatedly, ten times or more. The V gene is TRBV15, the J gene TRBJ2-1; tentatively, D is TRBD2 (5 bases). The CDR3 sequence is 16 residues long. CDR1 and CDR2 (germline): LNHNV, YYDKDF (reference sequence). Trimming took 0 bases from V and 7 from J, leaving 16 bases between them. CDR3 DNA sequence: TGTGCCACCAGCAGAGATCAAGGACTGGACGTTAATGAGCAGTTCTTC. Residues: CATSRDQGLDVNEQFF.

This clonotype was observed once. Possible read error: a much larger clone is one base away. J is TRBJ1-5 and V is TRBV7-9, with TRBD1 matching 8 bases. CDR1 and CDR2 from the germline V gene are SEHNR and FQNEAQ (reference sequence). The length of the CDR3 is 15 residues. CDR3 residues: CVSSLGQGRNQPQHF. CDR3 sequence (DNA): TGTGTCAGCAGCTTAGGACAGGGCCGGAATCAGCCCCAGCATTTT. The full variable domain, its missing parts supplied by reference TRBV7-9 and TRBJ1-5, is DTGVSQNPRHKITKRGQNVTFRCDPISEHNRLYWYRQTLGQGPEFLTYFQNEAQLEKSRLLSDRFSAERPKGSFSTLEIQRTEQGDSAMYLCVSSLGQGRNQPQHFGDGTRLSIL.

In its sample, this clonotype was seen a few times. This rearrangement joins TRBV5-5 to TRBJ1-2; TRBD1 aligns across 11 bases. V lost 3 bases, J lost 4 bases, and 8 bases stayed unmatched. Germline CDR1 is SGHKS and CDR2 is YYEKEE (reference sequence). This CDR3 comprises 16 residues. CDR3 loop: CASSSLGQGDFYGYTF. DNA of the CDR3: TGTGCCAGCAGCTCGCTGGGACAGGGGGATTTCTATGGCTACACCTTC.

This clonotype was seen repeatedly, ten times or more. The DNA of the CDR3 is TGTGCCAGCATGTTTGGACAGGGAGACCGAGCTTTCTTT. Its translation is CASMFGQGDRAFF. The chain links TRBV2 to TRBJ1-1; 8 bases are a match to TRBD1. This CDR3 has 13 residues. Unmatched junction bases numbered 11, after V lost 7 bases and J lost 10 bases. CDR1 is SNHLY and CDR2 is FYNNEI in the germline V gene. Complete variable domain (other parts from reference TRBV2 and TRBJ1-1): EPEVTQTPSHQVTQMGQEVILRCVPISNHLYFYWYRQILGQKVEFLVSFYNNEISEKSEIFDDQFSVERPDGSNFTLKIRSTKLEDSAMYFCASMFGQGDRAFFGQGTRLTVV.

The rearrangement joins TRBV19 to TRBJ1-4; tentative D call: TRBD1 (5 bases). The CDR3 length is 15 residues. CDR1 is LNHDA, CDR2 SQIVND, per germline (reference sequence). Trimming shortened V by 7 bases and J by 5 bases, and 17 bases separated the two germline ends. The CDR3, as DNA: TGTGCCAGTACTCCTTTCCGGGGCGTGAATGAAAAACTGTTTTTT. It yields the protein CASTPFRGVNEKLFF.

CDR3 loop: CASSLAEGPNEKLFF. CDR3 DNA: TGTGCCAGCAGCTTGGCGGAGGGGCCGAATGAAAAACTGTTTTTT. The chain recombines TRBV5-4 with TRBJ1-4; D might be TRBD1 (5 bases). The length of the CDR3 is 15 residues. Trimming took off 0 bases at V and 5 bases at J, with 11 bases between the two ends. Germline V gene sequence: CDR1 SGHNT, CDR2 YYREEE (reference sequence).

This clonotype showed up many times. The rearrangement links TRBV27 to TRBJ1-1; possible D gene TRBD1, 5 bases. V lost 4 bases and J 4 bases, leaving 7 bases between the germline ends. Germline CDR1 MNHEY, CDR2 SMNVEV (reference sequence). The CDR3 has 12 residues. CDR3 in amino acids: CASSSQGTEAFF. DNA for the CDR3: TGTGCCAGCAGTTCCCAGGGCACTGAAGCTTTCTTT.

As to this clonotype: The junction departs from the called germline gene at one end, perhaps through a read error. The J gene is TRBJ2-7, the V gene TRBV4-1, with a possible D match to TRBD2 (5 bases). CDR3 length: 16 amino acids. Per germline, CDR1 MGHRA and CDR2 YSYEKL. CDR3 sequence: CASSQEKADLLYEQYF. The CDR3 nucleotides are TGTGCCAGCAGCCAAGAAAAAGCGGACCTATTGTACGAGCAGTACTTC.